This TCR beta chain was sequenced during a study of CXCR3-negative and CXCR3-positive naive CD8 T cells. Findings and caveats of the study: Greater hydrophobicity was found in TRB CDR3s of CXCR3-positive naive cells than of CXCR3-negative naive cells. Comparably high diversity was seen in both naive subsets, and much lower diversity in memory CD8+ cells.

Every individual CD8+ T cell subset underwent sorting in triplicate at about 300,000 cells apiece. CD45RO-CCR7+CD27+CD95- defined naive CD8+ T cells. TRB cDNA libraries were made by UMI-labeled 5' RACE. TCRdb reprocessed the 5' RACE reads, keeping one entry per CDR3 protein, no DNA. Its clone listing holds over 70,000 distinct CDR3 sequences. The CDR3 contains 12 residues. As for this clonotype: Its antigen is unknown.

The rearrangement uses TRBV12-3 or TRBV12-4 and TRBJ1-1; TCRdb calls TRBD1, which cannot be checked without DNA. The sequence came from a human donor in good health. Some clones in this sample may be carry-over from other donors' samples. The sample was naive CXCR3- CD8+ T cells from blood. Subset defined: CD45RO-CCR7+CD27+CD95- naive CD8+ T cells lacking CXCR3 (TNR3-). CDR3 sequence reads: CASSFRGTEAFF.